These 29 T cell receptor beta chains originate from one sample sequenced in a study of blood T cell repertoires in COVID-19. The assay was immunoSEQ multiplex PCR, and TCRdb's table has in-frame clones only and misses some. Among over 250,000 clones listed, roughly 80% were seen once. Sequencing was done on a sample of peripheral blood. These receptors were obtained from a woman in her forties or fifties who had recovered from COVID-19.

The chain employs TRBV11-3 and TRBJ2-5, with 10 bases that match TRBD2. The V segment lost 1 base and the J segment 0 bases; nucleotides outside the gene matches: 5. CDR1 is SGHNT and CDR2 is YENEEA in the germline V gene. The CDR3 sequence is 17 residues long. The CDR3 nucleotides read TGTGCCAGCAGCTTAGGTCTGCTAGCGGGGGACCAAGAGACCCAGTACTTC. Translating it yields CASSLGLLAGDQETQYF.

This chain connects TRBV6-2 or TRBV6-3 to TRBJ1-2, with D tentatively TRBD1 (6 bases). V was shortened by 2 bases and J by 4 bases, with 8 bases between the two germline ends. The CDR3 runs to 13 residues. Germline V gives CDR1 MNHEY, CDR2 SVGEGT. CDR3 in DNA: TGTGCCAGCAGTTACCCAGGGGCCTATGGCTACACCTTC. This codes for CASSYPGAYGYTF.

This clone was detected once. This chain uses TRBV4-1 with TRBJ2-2; the match to TRBD2 covers 8 bases. This CDR3 has 14 residues. Germline-derived CDR1 and CDR2 are MGHRA and YSYEKL. With V trimmed by 2 bases and J by 7 bases, 3 bases remained unmatched. The CDR3 sequence is CASSQSGGGGELFF. The CDR3, as DNA: TGCGCCAGCAGCCAATCGGGAGGGGGCGGGGAGCTGTTTTTT.

This clone was seen more than once but under ten times. The chain joins TRBV6-2 or TRBV6-3 to TRBJ2-4, with a possible D match to TRBD1 (6 bases). The germline V gene encodes CDR1 MNHEY and CDR2 SVGEGT. Between the trimmed V and J ends, which lost 6 bases and 9 bases, there was a span of 18 bases. The CDR3 contains 14 residues. CDR3 nucleotides: TGTGCCAGCAGCCCGAGGACAGTAGAGACCATTCAGTACTTC. Amino acids: CASSPRTVETIQYF.

J is TRBJ1-4 and V is TRBV5-1, with 8 bases lining up with TRBD1. Germline trimming cut 3 bases from V and 6 bases from J; bases unmatched to any gene: 7. The CDR3 sequence is 15 residues long. From germline, CDR1 is SGHRS and CDR2 YFSETQ. CDR3 amino acids: CASSWTGYSDEKLFF. The CDR3 coding sequence is TGCGCCAGCAGCTGGACAGGGTATTCGGATGAAAAACTGTTTTTT.

This clone came up a few times. The chain has TRBV12-3 or TRBV12-4 and TRBJ1-5; D is perhaps TRBD1 (5 bases). Trimming removed 5 bases from V and 2 bases from J, with 7 bases in between. The CDR3 extends over 13 amino acids. CDR3 loop: CASSRQRNQPQHF. CDR3 coding DNA: TGTGCCAGCAGTAGACAGCGCAATCAGCCCCAGCATTTT.

DNA of the CDR3: TGTGCCAGTAGTATACAGGGGGCAGGTTCACCCCTCCACTTT. Translated, it gives CASSIQGAGSPLHF. The rearrangement links TRBV19 to TRBJ1-6; 8 positions match TRBD1. CDR3 length equals 14 residues. From germline, CDR1 is LNHDA and CDR2 SQIVND (reference sequence). The V gene end was trimmed by 2 bases and the J gene end by 9 bases; junction bases not matched to a gene: 3.

The rearrangement links TRBV28 to TRBJ1-4; 7 nucleotides agree with TRBD1. The V gene end was trimmed by 5 bases and the J gene end by 3 bases; junction bases not matched to a gene: 6. CDR1 and CDR2 (germline): MDHEN, SYDVKM. The CDR3 consists of 15 residues. The CDR3 region has the DNA TGTGCCAGCAGTATCACAGGGGTAGCTAATGAAAAACTGTTTTTT. Translation gives CASSITGVANEKLFF.

This chain uses TRBV27 with TRBJ2-3, with TRBD2 matching over 9 bases. The CDR3 extends over 14 amino acids. V was pared by 2 bases and J by 6 bases, with 3 bases of the junction left unmatched. The germline gives CDR1 MNHEY, CDR2 SMNVEV (reference sequence). CDR3 bases: TGTGCCAGCAGTTTACTAGCGGGACTGGATACGCAGTATTTT. Residues: CASSLLAGLDTQYF.

The chain has TRBV18 and TRBJ2-5; D is possibly TRBD1 (6 bases). Germline CDR1 KGHSH, CDR2 LQKENI. The CDR3 runs 13 residues. V was cut by 1 base and J by 3 bases, with 6 bases left in between. The chain's CDR3 is CASSPRTEETQYF. The CDR3 DNA sequence: TGTGCCAGCTCACCACGGACAGAAGAGACCCAGTACTTC.

This rearrangement joins TRBV6-9 to TRBJ1-1, with D unclear. V lost 7 bases and J 2 bases, leaving 20 bases between the germline ends. Germline CDR1 MNHGY, CDR2 SVAAGI. This CDR3 region has 16 residues. CDR3 sequence: CASNVSYPADNTEAFF. The CDR3 DNA reads as TGTGCCAGCAATGTAAGTTACCCTGCAGATAACACTGAAGCTTTCTTT.

This chain connects TRBV4-2 to TRBJ2-7; 7 bases agree with TRBD1. The germline V gene has CDR1 LGHNA and CDR2 YNFKEQ. The CDR3 runs 15 residues. With V trimmed by 4 bases and J by 5 bases, 11 bases remained unmatched. The DNA of the CDR3 is TGTGCCAGCAGCCCACAAACGACAGGGTCGCACGAGCAGTACTTC. Protein product: CASSPQTTGSHEQYF.

This CDR3 reads CASTGQSQTNTGELFF. CDR3 nucleotides: TGTGCCAGCACGGGACAATCCCAGACGAACACCGGGGAGCTGTTTTTT. The chain combines TRBV27 with TRBJ2-2, with D possibly TRBD1 on 6 matching bases. Trimming stripped 7 bases from V and 0 bases from J, with 15 bases between. This CDR3 has 16 amino acids. Germline CDR1 is MNHEY and CDR2 is SMNVEV (reference sequence).

V gene TRBV30 combines with J gene TRBJ1-6, with D possibly matching TRBD1 (6 bases). This CDR3 comprises 16 residues. The V gene's germline CDR1 is GTSNPN and CDR2 SVGIG (reference sequence). V lost 4 bases to trimming and J lost 8 bases, with 21 bases between them. Written as DNA, the CDR3 is TGTGCCTGGAAACGCACGTACAGGGTAATAGATTCACCCCTCCACTTT. Protein sequence: CAWKRTYRVIDSPLHF. Drawing the rest from reference TRBV30 and TRBJ1-6, the complete variable domain is SQTIHQWPATLVQPVGSPLSLECTVEGTSNPNLYWYRQAAGRGLQLLFYSVGIGQISSEVPQNLSASRPQDRQFILSSKKLLLSDSGFYLCAWKRTYRVIDSPLHFGNGTRLTVT.

In this sample, this clone turned up many times. The CDR3 spells CASSQPLRVRGGMYGNTEAFF. DNA for the CDR3: TGTGCCAGCAGTCAACCTCTTAGGGTGCGGGGCGGAATGTACGGGAACACTGAAGCTTTCTTT. V is TRBV28 and J is TRBJ1-1, with D possibly matching TRBD1 (5 bases). CDR3 length equals 21 residues. V was shortened by 5 bases and J by 1 base, with 32 bases between the two germline ends. From germline, CDR1 is MDHEN and CDR2 SYDVKM.

This chain connects TRBV4-1 to TRBJ2-3, with D possibly being TRBD1 (7 bases). This CDR3 is 14 amino acids long. The V gene's germline CDR1 is MGHRA and CDR2 YSYEKL. The V end was cut by 1 base, the J end by 6 bases, with 11 bases between. In DNA form, the CDR3 reads TGCGCCAGCAGCCAAGCCCCAGGGGGGGATACGCAGTATTTT. As protein: CASSQAPGGDTQYF.

The genes are TRBV4-3 and TRBJ2-1; 7 bases are shared with TRBD1. Trimming removed 1 base from V and 0 bases from J; junction bases left unmatched: 12. In germline, CDR1 is LGHNA, CDR2 YSLEER. The CDR3 totals 19 residues. This CDR3 is CASSQVGITGTASYNEQFF. Written as DNA, the CDR3 is TGCGCCAGCAGCCAAGTCGGGATTACCGGGACAGCCTCCTACAATGAGCAGTTCTTC.

The J gene is TRBJ1-1, the V gene TRBV12-3 or TRBV12-4; no firm D call. CDR3 length: 13 residues. The V end lost 3 bases, the J end lost 1 base, and 6 bases lay between the germline ends. The DNA for the CDR3 is TGTGCCAGCAGTTTGGGCTCGAACACTGAAGCTTTCTTT. Protein sequence: CASSLGSNTEAFF.

The chain carries TRBV10-3 and TRBJ2-6, with 16 bases lining up with TRBD2. This CDR3 spans 21 amino acids. Germline V lookup: CDR1 ENHRY, CDR2 SYGVKD. V lost 6 bases and J lost 1; bases outside the gene matches: 12. The CDR3 sequence: CAISVGPGLAGGLSGANVLTF. CDR3 DNA sequence: TGTGCCATCAGCGTTGGGCCGGGACTAGCGGGGGGGTTGTCTGGGGCCAACGTCCTGACTTTC.

The gene calls are TRBV28 and TRBJ2-7; D unclear. This CDR3 contains 14 residues. In germline, CDR1 is MDHEN, CDR2 SYDVKM. Trimming stripped 4 bases from V and 5 bases from J, with 15 bases between. CDR3 loop: CASSSLSNEDEQYF. The CDR3 DNA reads as TGTGCCAGCAGTTCCCTTAGCAACGAGGACGAGCAGTACTTC.

The genes are TRBV5-5 and TRBJ2-1, with D possibly being TRBD1 (5 bases). The germline V and J ends were trimmed by 0 bases and 6 bases, with 13 bases remaining between them. The germline gives CDR1 SGHKS, CDR2 YYEKEE (reference sequence). This CDR3 is built from 15 residues. CDR3 nucleotides: TGTGCCAGCAGCTTGGGTAGGGGTCTGGGCAATGAGCAGTTCTTC. Its protein is CASSLGRGLGNEQFF.

This clone was picked up a small number of times. CDR3 bases: TGTGCCAGCAGTTACCCACCCCGAGCAGGGCTGAACACTGAAGCTTTCTTT. This sequence encodes CASSYPPRAGLNTEAFF. V usage is TRBV6-2 or TRBV6-3 and J usage is TRBJ1-1, with D possibly TRBD1 on 5 matching bases. CDR3 size: 17 residues. CDR1 MNHEY and CDR2 SVGEGT come from the germline V gene. Trimming shortened V by 2 bases and J by 0 bases, and 16 bases separated the two germline ends.

The rearrangement joins TRBV5-6 to TRBJ2-7; 9 bases agree with TRBD1. This CDR3 comprises 15 residues. The trim removed 1 base at V and 2 bases at J, leaving 4 bases unmatched. The germline CDR1 and CDR2 sequences are SGHDT and YYEEEE. The CDR3 sequence: CASSLSGQGPYEQYF. The CDR3 DNA follows: TGTGCCAGCAGCTTGTCGGGACAGGGTCCCTACGAGCAGTACTTC.

V gene TRBV2 combines with J gene TRBJ1-1; D gene uncertain. V was cut by 6 bases and J by 2 bases, with 10 bases left in between. The CDR3 is 13 residues long. Germline CDR1 reads SNHLY; CDR2 reads FYNNEI. The CDR3 spells CASRRSTNTEAFF. For the CDR3, the DNA is TGTGCCAGCAGAAGGAGCACCAACACTGAAGCTTTCTTT. Filled out from reference TRBV2 and TRBJ1-1, the complete variable domain reads EPEVTQTPSHQVTQMGQEVILRCVPISNHLYFYWYRQILGQKVEFLVSFYNNEISEKSEIFDDQFSVERPDGSNFTLKIRSTKLEDSAMYFCASRRSTNTEAFFGQGTRLTVV.

V gene TRBV7-9 combines with J gene TRBJ2-5, with 7 bases fitting TRBD2. The CDR3 sequence is 15 residues long. The V gene end was trimmed by 5 bases and the J gene end by 3 bases; junction bases not matched to a gene: 9. Germline CDR1 and CDR2: SEHNR and FQNEAQ (reference sequence). CDR3 bases: TGTGCCAGCAGCAGGGACGGGAGGCTTGAAGAGACCCAGTACTTC. It encodes CASSRDGRLEETQYF. Full variable domain (outside the CDR3, taken from reference TRBV7-9 and TRBJ2-5): DTGVSQNPRHKITKRGQNVTFRCDPISEHNRLYWYRQTLGQGPEFLTYFQNEAQLEKSRLLSDRFSAERPKGSFSTLEIQRTEQGDSAMYLCASSRDGRLEETQYFGPGTRLLVL.

The chain is built from TRBV6-5 and TRBJ1-2; D may be TRBD1 (5 bases). Trimming removed 7 bases from V and 4 bases from J, with 13 bases in between. CDR3 length: 13 amino acids. Per germline, CDR1 MNHEY and CDR2 SVGAGI. The CDR3 protein is CASTNPGVYGYTF. For the CDR3, the DNA is TGTGCCAGCACCAACCCGGGGGTCTATGGCTACACCTTC.

The chain joins TRBV27 to TRBJ2-3; 14 bases are shared with TRBD2. The length of the CDR3 is 21 residues. Germline trimming cut 3 bases from V and 0 bases from J; bases unmatched to any gene: 14. CDR1 and CDR2 (germline): MNHEY, SMNVEV (reference sequence). CDR3 sequence: CASSLSRYMTSGRGSTDTQYF. CDR3 nucleotide sequence: TGTGCCAGCAGTTTGAGTCGTTATATGACTAGCGGGAGGGGGAGCACAGATACGCAGTATTTT.

CDR3 sequence: CASSFRWEGKLFF. DNA for the CDR3: TGTGCCAGCAGCTTTAGGTGGGAGGGAAAACTGTTTTTT. The rearrangement links TRBV27 to TRBJ1-4; D ambiguous. From germline, CDR1 is MNHEY and CDR2 SMNVEV (reference sequence). V was cut by 6 bases and J by 10 bases, with 15 bases left in between. The CDR3 is made up of 13 amino acids.

The rearrangement uses TRBV4-3 and TRBJ2-3, with 11 positions matching TRBD2. Germline V gene lookup returns CDR1 LGHNA and CDR2 YSLEER. This CDR3 is built from 16 residues. After removal of 3 bases from V and 2 bases from J, the junction contained 4 bases not matched to a gene. The CDR3 sequence: CASSHELAGDTDTQYF. CDR3 in DNA: TGCGCCAGCAGCCACGAACTAGCGGGGGACACAGATACGCAGTATTTT.